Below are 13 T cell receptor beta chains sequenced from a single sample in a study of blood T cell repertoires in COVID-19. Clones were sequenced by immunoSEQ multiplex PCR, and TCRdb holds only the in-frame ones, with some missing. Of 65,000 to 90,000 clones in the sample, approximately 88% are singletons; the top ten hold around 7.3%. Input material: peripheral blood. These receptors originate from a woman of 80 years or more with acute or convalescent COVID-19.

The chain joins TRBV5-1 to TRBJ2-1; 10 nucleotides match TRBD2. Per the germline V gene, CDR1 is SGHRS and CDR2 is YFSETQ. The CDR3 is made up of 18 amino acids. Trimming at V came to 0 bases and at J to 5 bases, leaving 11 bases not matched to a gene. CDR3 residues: CASSLVLPGLARDNEQFF. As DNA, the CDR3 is TGCGCCAGCAGCTTGGTATTACCGGGACTAGCGAGGGACAATGAGCAGTTCTTC.

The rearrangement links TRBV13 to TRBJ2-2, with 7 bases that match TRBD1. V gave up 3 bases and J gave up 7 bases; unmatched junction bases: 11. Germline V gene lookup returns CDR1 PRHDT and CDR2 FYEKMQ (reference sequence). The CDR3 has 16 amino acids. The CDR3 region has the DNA TGTGCCAGCAGCTTCGCTACAGGGGAACTAAGCGGGGAGCTGTTTTTT. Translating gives CASSFATGELSGELFF.

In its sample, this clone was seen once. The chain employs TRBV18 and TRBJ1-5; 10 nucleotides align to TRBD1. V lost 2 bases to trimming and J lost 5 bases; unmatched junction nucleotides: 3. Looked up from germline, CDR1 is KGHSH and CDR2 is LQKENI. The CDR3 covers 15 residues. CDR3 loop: CASSPGTGAHQPQHF. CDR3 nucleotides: TGTGCCAGCTCACCAGGGACAGGGGCCCATCAGCCCCAGCATTTT.

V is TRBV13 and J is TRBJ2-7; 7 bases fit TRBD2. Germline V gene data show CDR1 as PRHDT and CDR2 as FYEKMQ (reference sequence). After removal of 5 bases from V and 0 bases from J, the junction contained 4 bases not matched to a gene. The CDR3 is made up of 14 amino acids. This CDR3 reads CASSPGLTSYEQYF. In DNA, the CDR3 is TGTGCCAGCAGCCCGGGACTAACCTCCTACGAGCAGTACTTC.

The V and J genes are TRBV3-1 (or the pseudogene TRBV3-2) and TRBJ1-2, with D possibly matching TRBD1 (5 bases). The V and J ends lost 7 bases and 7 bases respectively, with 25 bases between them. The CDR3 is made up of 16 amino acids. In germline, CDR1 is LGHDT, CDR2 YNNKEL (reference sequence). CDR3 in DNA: TGTGCCAGCACCCCGTCGACAGCCAGAGTGGTTTCTGGCTACACCTTC. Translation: CASTPSTARVVSGYTF.

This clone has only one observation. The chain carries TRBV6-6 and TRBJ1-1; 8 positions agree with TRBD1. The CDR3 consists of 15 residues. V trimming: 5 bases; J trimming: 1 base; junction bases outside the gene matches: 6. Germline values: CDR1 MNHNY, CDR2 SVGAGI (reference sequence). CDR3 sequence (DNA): TGTGCCAGCAGTCCTCGGACAGGGAAGAACACTGAAGCTTTCTTT. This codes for CASSPRTGKNTEAFF.

Here the CDR3 reads CASRPRDRVGEKLFF. CDR3 in DNA: TGCGCCAGCAGACCGCGGGACAGGGTGGGGGAAAAACTGTTTTTT. The genes are TRBV5-1 and TRBJ1-4; 9 bases line up with TRBD1. Trimming took 5 bases from V and 8 from J; bases not matched to a gene: 10. The CDR3 extends over 15 amino acids. In germline, CDR1 is SGHRS, CDR2 YFSETQ.

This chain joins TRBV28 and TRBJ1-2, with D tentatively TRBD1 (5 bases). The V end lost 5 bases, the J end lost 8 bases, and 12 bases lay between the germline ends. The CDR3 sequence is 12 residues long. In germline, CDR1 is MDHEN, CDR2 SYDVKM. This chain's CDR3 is CASSLSDRGYTF. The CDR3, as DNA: TGTGCCAGCAGTCTCAGCGACAGAGGCTACACCTTC.

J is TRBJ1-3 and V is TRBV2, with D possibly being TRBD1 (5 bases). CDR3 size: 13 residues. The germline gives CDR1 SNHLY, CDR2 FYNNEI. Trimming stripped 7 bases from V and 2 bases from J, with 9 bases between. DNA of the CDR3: TGTGCCAGCAAAGGGACTACTGGAAACACCATATATTTT. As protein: CASKGTTGNTIYF.

As DNA, the CDR3 is TGCAGTGCTAGTTTTCCAGGGGTGGGGGCGCAAGAGACCCAGTACTTC. It specifies CSASFPGVGAQETQYF. The V call is TRBV20-1, the J call TRBJ2-5, with D possibly TRBD1 on 6 matching bases. Per germline, CDR1 DFQATT and CDR2 SNEGSKA (reference sequence). V shed 3 bases and J shed 2 bases, with 19 bases lying between them. The CDR3 runs 16 residues.

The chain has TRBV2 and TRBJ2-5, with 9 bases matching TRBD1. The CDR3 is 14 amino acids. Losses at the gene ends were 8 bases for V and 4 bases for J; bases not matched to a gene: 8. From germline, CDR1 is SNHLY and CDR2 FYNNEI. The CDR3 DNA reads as TGTGCCAGCGCCAACAGGGGGCTTGGAGAGACCCAGTACTTC. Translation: CASANRGLGETQYF.

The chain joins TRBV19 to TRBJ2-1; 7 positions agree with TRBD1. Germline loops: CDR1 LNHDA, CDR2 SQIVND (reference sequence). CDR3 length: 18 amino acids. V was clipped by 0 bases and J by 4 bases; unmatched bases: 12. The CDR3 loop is CASSIDLTGTATYNEQFF. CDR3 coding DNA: TGTGCCAGTAGTATAGATCTCACCGGGACAGCAACTTACAATGAGCAGTTCTTC.

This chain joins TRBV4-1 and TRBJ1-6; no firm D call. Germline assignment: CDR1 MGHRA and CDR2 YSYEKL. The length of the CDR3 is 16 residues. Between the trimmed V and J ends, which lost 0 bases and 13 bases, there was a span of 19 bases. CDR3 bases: TGCGCCAGCAGCCAAGATGAAGCCAACCCTGTTTTCCCCCTCCACTTT. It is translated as CASSQDEANPVFPLHF.